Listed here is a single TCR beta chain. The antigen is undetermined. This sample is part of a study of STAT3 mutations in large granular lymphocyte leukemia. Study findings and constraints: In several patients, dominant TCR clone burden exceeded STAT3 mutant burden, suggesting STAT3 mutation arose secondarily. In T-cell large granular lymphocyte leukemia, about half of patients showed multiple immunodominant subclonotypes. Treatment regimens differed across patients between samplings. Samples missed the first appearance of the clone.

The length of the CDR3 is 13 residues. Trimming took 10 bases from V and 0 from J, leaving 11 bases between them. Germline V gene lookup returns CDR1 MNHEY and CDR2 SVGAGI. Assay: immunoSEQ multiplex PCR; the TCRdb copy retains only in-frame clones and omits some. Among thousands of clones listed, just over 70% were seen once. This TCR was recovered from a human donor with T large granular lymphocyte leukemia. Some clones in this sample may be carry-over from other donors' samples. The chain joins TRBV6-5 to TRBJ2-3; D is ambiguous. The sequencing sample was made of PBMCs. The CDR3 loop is CATLGDSTDTQYF. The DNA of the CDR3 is TGTGCCACCCTGGGTGACAGCACAGATACGCAGTATTTT.